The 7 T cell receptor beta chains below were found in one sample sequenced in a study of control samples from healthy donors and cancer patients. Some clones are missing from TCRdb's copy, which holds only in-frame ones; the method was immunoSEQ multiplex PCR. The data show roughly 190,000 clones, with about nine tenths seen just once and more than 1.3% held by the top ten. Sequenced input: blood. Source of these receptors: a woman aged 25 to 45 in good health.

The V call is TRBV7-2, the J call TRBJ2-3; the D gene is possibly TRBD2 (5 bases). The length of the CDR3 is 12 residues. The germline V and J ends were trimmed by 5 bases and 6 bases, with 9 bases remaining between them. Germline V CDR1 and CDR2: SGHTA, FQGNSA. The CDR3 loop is CASSGLADTQYF. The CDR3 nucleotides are TGTGCCAGCAGCGGATTAGCGGATACGCAGTATTTT.

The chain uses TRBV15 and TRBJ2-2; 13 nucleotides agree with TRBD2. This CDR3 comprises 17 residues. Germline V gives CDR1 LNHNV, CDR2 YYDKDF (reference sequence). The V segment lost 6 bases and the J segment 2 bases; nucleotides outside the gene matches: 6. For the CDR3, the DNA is TGTGCCACCAGACTAGCGGGAGGGCCCCTTAACACCGGGGAGCTGTTTTTT. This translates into CATRLAGGPLNTGELFF.

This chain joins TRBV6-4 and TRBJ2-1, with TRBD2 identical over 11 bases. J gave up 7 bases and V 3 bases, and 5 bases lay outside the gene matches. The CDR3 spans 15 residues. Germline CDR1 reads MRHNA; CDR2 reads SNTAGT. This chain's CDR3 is CASSDGSGGANEQFF. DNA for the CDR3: TGTGCCAGCAGTGATGGTAGCGGGGGGGCGAATGAGCAGTTCTTC.

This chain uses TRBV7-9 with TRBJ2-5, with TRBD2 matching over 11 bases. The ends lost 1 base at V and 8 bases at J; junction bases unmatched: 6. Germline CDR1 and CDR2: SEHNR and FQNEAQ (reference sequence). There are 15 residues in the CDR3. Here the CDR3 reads CASSLVAGTSGTQYF. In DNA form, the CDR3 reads TGTGCCAGCAGCTTAGTGGCCGGGACTAGCGGTACCCAGTACTTC.

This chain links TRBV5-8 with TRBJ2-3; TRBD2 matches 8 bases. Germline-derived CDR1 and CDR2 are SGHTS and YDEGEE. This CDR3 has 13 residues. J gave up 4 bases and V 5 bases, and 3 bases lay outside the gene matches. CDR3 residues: CASSREGADTQYF. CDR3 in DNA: TGTGCCAGCAGTCGGGAGGGGGCAGATACGCAGTATTTT.

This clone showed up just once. CDR3 amino acids: CASTRQNTEAFF. CDR3 bases: TGTGCCAGCACTAGACAAAACACTGAAGCTTTCTTT. This chain joins TRBV7-9 and TRBJ1-1; no definite D call. Germline V gene lookup returns CDR1 SEHNR and CDR2 FQNEAQ (reference sequence). Trimming removed 7 bases at V and 2 bases at J, with 8 bases between. This CDR3 spans 12 amino acids.

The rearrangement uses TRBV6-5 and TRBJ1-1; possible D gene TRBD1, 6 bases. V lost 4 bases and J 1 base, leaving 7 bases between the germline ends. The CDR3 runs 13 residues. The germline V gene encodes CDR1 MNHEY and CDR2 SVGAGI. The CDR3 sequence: CASSLGQNTEAFF. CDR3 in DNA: TGTGCCAGCAGTTTGGGACAGAACACTGAAGCTTTCTTT.